One and the same sample provided the 20 T cell receptor beta chains below, sequenced in a study of blood T cell repertoires in COVID-19. TCRdb keeps only in-frame clones here, not all; method: immunoSEQ multiplex PCR. This sample has 100,000 or so clones, with 80% to 90% found just once. The specimen was peripheral blood. The receptors were sampled from a human donor in a cohort sampled during active COVID-19.

The chain recombines TRBV29-1 with TRBJ1-5; D gene ambiguous. This CDR3 comprises 12 residues. Trimming removed 4 bases at V and 0 bases at J, with 4 bases between. The germline gives CDR1 SQVTM, CDR2 ANQGSEA. In DNA form, the CDR3 reads TGCAGCGTTGGAGGTAGCAATCAGCCCCAGCATTTT. This sequence encodes CSVGGSNQPQHF.

The chain employs TRBV29-1 and TRBJ2-3; 8 bases align to TRBD1. The CDR3 contains 15 residues. The V and J ends lost 1 base and 0 bases, in that order; junction bases with no gene match: 3. Germline lookup yields CDR1 SQVTM and CDR2 ANQGSEA. DNA for the CDR3: TGCAGCGTTGAAGGAGGGGACAGGAGCACAGATACGCAGTATTTT. Encoded protein: CSVEGGDRSTDTQYF.

The V and J genes are TRBV19 and TRBJ1-5, with D perhaps TRBD1 (6 bases). CDR1 is LNHDA and CDR2 is SQIVND in the germline V gene (reference sequence). V shed 5 bases and J shed 4 bases, with 12 bases lying between them. This CDR3 has 14 residues. CDR3 sequence (DNA): TGTGCCAGTAGTCACAGGGAGAGGAATCAGCCCCAGCATTTT. It encodes CASSHRERNQPQHF.

This clone came up once. J is TRBJ2-1 and V is TRBV12-2; the tabulated D call, TRBD1, remains unverified against the DNA. TRBV12-2 is a listed pseudogene. The CDR3 totals 12 residues. The CDR3 DNA reads TGTGCAAGTCGCGGGCAAGAGCATGAGCAGTTCTTC. Residues: CASRGQEHEQFF.

The rearrangement links TRBV29-1 to TRBJ2-2, with D perhaps matching TRBD2 (5 bases). The CDR3 length is 12 residues. Germline V gene sequence: CDR1 SQVTM, CDR2 ANQGSEA. V lost 7 bases and J lost 5, with 11 bases in between. CDR3 residues: CSARTRTGELFF. As DNA, the CDR3 is TGCAGCGCAAGAACTAGGACCGGGGAGCTGTTTTTT.

This clone has only a few counts. The chain employs TRBV5-6 and TRBJ2-7, with D tentatively TRBD1 (5 bases). Germline assignment: CDR1 SGHDT and CDR2 YYEEEE. This CDR3 contains 14 residues. V lost 0 bases and J lost 0, with 7 bases in between. The CDR3 sequence is CASSLDRISYEQYF. The CDR3 bases are TGTGCCAGCAGCTTGGACAGGATCTCCTACGAGCAGTACTTC.

As to this clone: Mismatch with germline at one junction end may stem from a read error. V and J are TRBV5-1 and TRBJ2-2; D may be TRBD2 (5 bases). CDR1 is SGHRS and CDR2 is YFSETQ in the germline V gene. The CDR3 is 15 amino acids. The CDR3 loop is CASSLGGMNTGELFF. The CDR3 nucleotides read TGCGCCAGCAGCTTGGGTGGGATGAACACCGGGGAACTGTTTTTT.

The chain joins TRBV7-6 to TRBJ1-5; D might be TRBD1 (5 bases). Germline CDR1 reads SGHVS; CDR2 reads FNYEAQ. Trimming shortened V by 1 base and J by 5 bases, and 18 bases separated the two germline ends. The CDR3 is made up of 17 amino acids. CDR3 in DNA: TGTGCCAGCAGCTTAGAGGGAGGGGCGAACCCGCATCAGCCCCAGCATTTT. Its protein is CASSLEGGANPHQPQHF.

This chain joins TRBV7-3 and TRBJ2-3; 14 nucleotides line up with TRBD2. Looked up from germline, CDR1 is SGHTA and CDR2 is FQGTGA. J lost 2 bases, V lost 4 bases, and 2 bases had no gene match. The CDR3 extends over 16 amino acids. The CDR3 loop reads CASSSGLAGDTDTQYF. As DNA, the CDR3 is TGTGCCAGCAGCTCGGGACTAGCGGGAGACACAGATACGCAGTATTTT.

The CDR3 nucleotides read TGTGCCAGCACCGCATCAACCGGGACAGGACACCAGCAGTACTTC. This sequence encodes CASTASTGTGHQQYF. The chain joins TRBV6-5 to TRBJ2-7; 8 bases line up with TRBD1. Germline CDR1 is MNHEY and CDR2 is SVGAGI. CDR3 size: 15 residues. V shed 7 bases, J shed 8 bases, and the junction held 16 bases outside the gene matches.

The DNA for the CDR3 is TGTGCCAGCTCACCAATCATATTGGGACAGCCGAACACTGAAGCTTTCTTT. This translates into CASSPIILGQPNTEAFF. V is TRBV18 and J is TRBJ1-1; 7 bases match TRBD1. This CDR3 is built from 17 residues. Germline CDR1 and CDR2: KGHSH and LQKENI. The junction had 10 bases not matched to a gene; V was cut back by 2 bases and J by 1 base.

This chain uses TRBV24-1 with TRBJ2-7; 9 positions agree with TRBD1. This CDR3 spans 17 amino acids. In germline, CDR1 is KGHDR, CDR2 SFDVKD. The J segment lost 4 bases and the V segment lost 4 bases, leaving 13 bases of the junction unmatched. In nucleotides, the CDR3 is TGTGCCACCAGTGACTCCCAATCCGGGACAGGGAGGTACGAGCAGTACTTC. This translates into CATSDSQSGTGRYEQYF.

The chain is built from TRBV29-1 and TRBJ1-1; 10 nucleotides agree with TRBD1. The CDR3 is 15 amino acids. Germline V gene data show CDR1 as SQVTM and CDR2 as ANQGSEA. With V trimmed by 1 base and J by 5 bases, 7 bases remained unmatched. CDR3 sequence: CSVEGTGGKETEAFF. DNA of the CDR3: TGCAGCGTTGAAGGGACAGGGGGAAAGGAGACTGAAGCTTTCTTT.

V gene TRBV6-5 combines with J gene TRBJ1-5, with 7 bases fitting TRBD1. J was trimmed by 4 bases and V by 4 bases; bases with no gene match: 10. The germline V gene encodes CDR1 MNHEY and CDR2 SVGAGI. This CDR3 spans 16 amino acids. CDR3 loop: CASSSGQSWGNQPQHF. The CDR3 DNA is TGTGCCAGCAGTTCGGGACAGAGCTGGGGGAATCAGCCCCAGCATTTT.

The rearrangement links TRBV24-1 to TRBJ2-3; 12 bases match TRBD2. The trim removed 1 base at V and 4 bases at J, leaving 5 bases unmatched. Germline V gene sequence: CDR1 KGHDR, CDR2 SFDVKD. CDR3 length: 17 amino acids. The CDR3 coding sequence is TGTGCCACCAGTGATTTAACTAGCGGGGGGTTCTCAGATACGCAGTATTTT. As protein: CATSDLTSGGFSDTQYF.

V and J are TRBV30 and TRBJ1-4; TRBD1 matches 7 bases. Losses at the gene ends were 1 base for V and 4 bases for J; bases not matched to a gene: 0. This CDR3 region has 13 residues. Germline V gene sequence: CDR1 GTSNPN, CDR2 SVGIG (reference sequence). In DNA, the CDR3 is TGTGCCTGGAGTGGACAGGGTAATGAAAAACTGTTTTTT. The encoded protein is CAWSGQGNEKLFF.

The chain carries TRBV15 and TRBJ2-3, with 10 nucleotides matching TRBD2. J gave up 2 bases and V 3 bases, and 5 bases lay outside the gene matches. Germline V gives CDR1 LNHNV, CDR2 YYDKDF (reference sequence). This CDR3 has 16 residues. In DNA form, the CDR3 reads TGTGCCACCAGCAGTAGGACTAGCGGAATCACAGATACGCAGTATTTT. Amino acids: CATSSRTSGITDTQYF.

The rearrangement uses TRBV23-1 and TRBJ2-4; the D gene is possibly TRBD1 (5 bases). TRBV23-1 carries the ORF label, with uncertain function. V shed 9 bases and J shed 14 bases, with 17 bases lying between them. The CDR3 spans 11 residues. CDR3 residues: CARTIRGTEYF. The CDR3 coding sequence is TGCGCCAGGACAATAAGGGGTACGGAGTACTTC.

V is TRBV5-1 and J is TRBJ1-1, with D possibly being TRBD1 (6 bases). V lost 3 bases and J lost 3, with 12 bases in between. Germline CDR1 SGHRS, CDR2 YFSETQ. This CDR3 is 14 amino acids long. DNA of the CDR3: TGCGCCAGCAGCTACAGGGATACGGACACTGAAGCTTTCTTT. Its protein product is CASSYRDTDTEAFF.

The chain combines TRBV2 with TRBJ2-3, with 10 nucleotides matching TRBD1. This CDR3 has 14 amino acids. Trimming cost V 6 bases and J 5 bases; bases outside gene matches: 5. Germline lookup yields CDR1 SNHLY and CDR2 FYNNEI. This CDR3 is CASRGQGRGDTQYF. CDR3 nucleotide sequence: TGTGCCAGCAGGGGACAGGGGAGGGGAGATACGCAGTATTTT.